The entry that follows covers one T cell receptor (beta chain) sequence. This entry comes from a study of cytomegalovirus exposure and HLA in healthy donors. Produced via immunoSEQ multiplex PCR; TCRdb's table is partial and in-frame only. The data hold 55,000 to 70,000 clones, with about 89% observed a single time. V shed 3 bases and J shed 2 bases, with 11 bases lying between them. Looked up from germline, CDR1 is SGHTA and CDR2 is FQGNSA. This CDR3 region has 15 residues. The chain is built from TRBV7-2 and TRBJ1-5, with D perhaps matching TRBD1 (5 bases). The source of this sequence is a woman younger than 35 in good health and CMV-seronegative. The sequenced sample was PBMCs. The CDR3 protein is CASSFMGGGNQPQHF. CDR3 bases: TGTGCCAGCAGCTTTATGGGGGGAGGCAATCAGCCCCAGCATTTT.